A single sample is the source of the 16 T cell receptor beta chains below, sequenced in a study of B cell selection in AIRE deficiency. CD4+CD127+ cells were sorted as the conventional CD4 T cells. Profiled with immunoSEQ multiplex PCR; TCRdb holds only in-frame clones, not every one. The sample lists 1,500 to 2,000 clones, approximately 90% seen once, with approximately 1.3% in the top ten. The sample comprised CD4+CD127+ conventional T cells sorted from PBMCs. The receptors were gathered from a human donor in good health.

The rearrangement links TRBV18 to TRBJ2-4, with 12 positions matching TRBD1. Germline CDR1 and CDR2: KGHSH and LQKENI. J gave up 6 bases and V 4 bases, and 10 bases lay outside the gene matches. This CDR3 comprises 17 residues. The CDR3 DNA reads TGTGCCAGCTCACAAGTTCCGGGACAGGGGGCGCGAAACATTCAGTACTTC. Protein: CASSQVPGQGARNIQYF.

This chain uses TRBV5-1 with TRBJ1-1; tentative D call: TRBD1 (5 bases). Trimming took off 4 bases at V and 2 bases at J, with 18 bases between the two ends. The CDR3 has 16 residues. Germline values: CDR1 SGHRS, CDR2 YFSETQ. CDR3 nucleotide sequence: TGCGCCAGCAGCCCTGGGGGGTCCAGGTATAACACTGAAGCTTTCTTT. Encoded protein: CASSPGGSRYNTEAFF.

This chain links TRBV10-3 with TRBJ2-2; 8 nucleotides agree with TRBD1. This CDR3 region has 16 residues. Trimming took 5 bases from V and 4 from J; bases not matched to a gene: 9. Germline V gives CDR1 ENHRY, CDR2 SYGVKD. CDR3 sequence: CAISRRTGTGTGELFF. Here the CDR3 DNA reads TGTGCCATCAGTAGACGGACAGGGACGGGCACCGGGGAGCTGTTTTTT.

The genes are TRBV5-1 and TRBJ2-7; D is unclear. The CDR3 runs 15 residues. CDR1 and CDR2 from the germline V gene are SGHRS and YFSETQ. Trimming removed 0 bases from V and 2 bases from J, with 12 bases in between. The CDR3 sequence is CASSLAAAVPYEQYF. In nucleotides, the CDR3 is TGCGCCAGCAGCTTGGCCGCCGCCGTCCCCTACGAGCAGTACTTC.

This chain connects TRBV6-5 to TRBJ1-1; no clear D. This CDR3 region has 12 residues. V lost 6 bases and J lost 7, with 12 bases in between. Looked up from germline, CDR1 is MNHEY and CDR2 is SVGAGI. CDR3 protein: CASRTGVFEAFF. Here the CDR3 DNA reads TGTGCCAGCAGGACTGGGGTTTTTGAAGCTTTCTTT.

This chain connects TRBV9 to TRBJ2-5; D is undetermined. Trimming left V 0 bases short and J 0 bases short, with 12 bases between. The germline V gene encodes CDR1 SGDLS and CDR2 YYNGEE. The CDR3 totals 16 residues. The CDR3 DNA reads as TGTGCCAGCAGCGTAGCCCCTACAGAGTACCAAGAGACCCAGTACTTC. As protein: CASSVAPTEYQETQYF. The full variable domain, its missing parts supplied by reference TRBV9 and TRBJ2-5, is DSGVTQTPKHLITATGQRVTLRCSPRSGDLSVYWYQQSLDQGLQFLIQYYNGEERAKGNILERFSAQQFPDLHSELNLSSLELGDSALYFCASSVAPTEYQETQYFGPGTRLLVL.

The chain employs TRBV11-2 and TRBJ2-1, with a weak D call TRBD1 (5 bases). The CDR3 spans 15 residues. Germline V gene lookup returns CDR1 SGHAT and CDR2 FQNNGV. The V and J ends lost 2 bases and 4 bases respectively, with 12 bases between them. This CDR3 reads CASSLLVTAYNEQFF. The CDR3 region has the DNA TGTGCCAGCAGCTTACTTGTGACAGCGTACAATGAGCAGTTCTTC. Filled out from reference TRBV11-2 and TRBJ2-1, the complete variable domain reads EAGVAQSPRYKIIEKRQSVAFWCNPISGHATLYWYQQILGQGPKLLIQFQNNGVVDDSQLPKDRFSAERLKGVDSTLKIQPAKLEDSAVYLCASSLLVTAYNEQFFGPGTRLTVL.

This sequence joins TRBV29-1 and TRBJ2-5, with 8 bases matching TRBD1. Germline lookup yields CDR1 SQVTM and CDR2 ANQGSEA. The CDR3 extends over 16 amino acids. J lost 2 bases, V lost 1 base, and 9 bases had no gene match. CDR3 in amino acids: CSVEGQGYWGQETQYF. Written as DNA, the CDR3 is TGCAGCGTTGAAGGACAGGGGTATTGGGGACAAGAGACCCAGTACTTC.

V is TRBV6-5 and J is TRBJ2-1, with D possibly being TRBD2 (6 bases). The V gene's germline CDR1 is MNHEY and CDR2 SVGAGI. V lost 2 bases and J 3 bases, leaving 11 bases between the germline ends. This CDR3 contains 15 residues. CDR3 in DNA: TGTGCCAGCAGTTACGGTGGGAGGATCTACAATGAGCAGTTCTTC. It translates to CASSYGGRIYNEQFF.

The rearrangement joins TRBV5-1 to TRBJ1-2; TRBD1 aligns across 7 bases. The V and J ends lost 4 bases and 4 bases, in that order; junction bases with no gene match: 4. CDR1 SGHRS and CDR2 YFSETQ come from the germline V gene. There are 13 residues in the CDR3. The CDR3 region has the DNA TGCGCCAGCAGCGGCAGGGGGATCTATGGCTACACCTTC. This codes for CASSGRGIYGYTF.

The rearrangement links TRBV2 to TRBJ1-1; D unresolved. V was clipped by 8 bases and J by 0 bases, with 16 bases between them. The CDR3 length is 15 residues. From germline, CDR1 is SNHLY and CDR2 FYNNEI. The CDR3 coding sequence is TGTGCCAGCGTAGGGCAGCTTAACATGAACACTGAAGCTTTCTTT. Translating it yields CASVGQLNMNTEAFF.

This clone showed up just once. CDR3 nucleotides: TGTGCCAGCAGTTTCCACTGGGGCTCTGGAAACACCATATATTTT. Its translation: CASSFHWGSGNTIYF. The chain uses TRBV28 and TRBJ1-3; D not certain. With 3 bases removed from V and 0 bases from J, the gap between germline ends came to 9 bases. The CDR3 is 15 residues long. CDR1 and CDR2 from the germline V gene are MDHEN and SYDVKM.

V is TRBV6-1 and J is TRBJ2-5, with TRBD2 matching 15 bases. The CDR3 contains 17 residues. Per the germline V gene, CDR1 is MNHNS and CDR2 is SASEGT. V lost 0 bases and J lost 4; bases outside the gene matches: 3. CDR3 region: CASSEALGLAGGETQYF. CDR3 in DNA: TGTGCCAGCAGTGAAGCTCTGGGACTAGCGGGGGGAGAGACCCAGTACTTC.

The count of this clone is one. The chain has TRBV10-3 and TRBJ2-1, with a tentative D call TRBD2 (5 bases). The CDR3 has 16 amino acids. The V end was cut by 0 bases, the J end by 6 bases, with 15 bases between. Germline assignment: CDR1 ENHRY and CDR2 SYGVKD. CDR3 amino acids: CAISESGGLAFNEQFF. CDR3 DNA sequence: TGTGCCATCAGTGAGTCCGGCGGGCTAGCATTCAATGAGCAGTTCTTC.

This rearrangement joins TRBV15 to TRBJ1-4; D gene ambiguous. V was clipped by 6 bases and J by 5 bases, with 10 bases between them. The CDR3 has 13 amino acids. Germline-derived CDR1 and CDR2 are LNHNV and YYDKDF (reference sequence). The CDR3 sequence: CATSSTENEKLFF. As DNA, the CDR3 is TGTGCCACCAGTTCAACAGAGAATGAAAAACTGTTTTTT.

The chain links TRBV6-5 to TRBJ1-4; D gene unclear. V lost 0 bases and J lost 3, with 11 bases in between. CDR1 is MNHEY and CDR2 is SVGAGI in the germline V gene. This CDR3 contains 16 residues. CDR3 coding DNA: TGTGCCAGCAGTTACTCCACAGTTCTTGCTAATGAAAAACTGTTTTTT. It codes for CASSYSTVLANEKLFF.